The 13 T cell receptor beta chains below all came from one sample that was sequenced in a study of T cell repertoires and Cas9 in healthy adults. The assay was immunoSEQ multiplex PCR, and TCRdb's table has in-frame clones only and misses some. This table holds about 13,000 clones, roughly 87% found once. Input material: Tregs (CD4+, CD25+, CD127-, CD137-, CD154-) from PBMCs; culture status not recorded. The source of these receptors is a human donor in good health.

The J gene is TRBJ2-5, the V gene TRBV7-9; TRBD2 agrees at 11 bases. The CDR3 runs 18 residues. V shed 1 base, J shed 3 bases, and the junction held 10 bases outside the gene matches. Germline V gene sequence: CDR1 SEHNR, CDR2 FQNEAQ (reference sequence). The CDR3 region is CASSLGVAGGPFEETQYF. In nucleotides, the CDR3 is TGTGCCAGCAGCTTAGGGGTAGCGGGGGGGCCCTTCGAAGAGACCCAGTACTTC.

This clone appeared a few times. This chain joins TRBV5-8 and TRBJ1-5, with TRBD1 as a possible D gene (6 bases). V dropped 4 bases and J dropped 4 bases, with 12 bases sitting between them. The CDR3 spans 14 residues. The germline gives CDR1 SGHTS, CDR2 YDEGEE. CDR3 nucleotides: TGTGCCAGCAGCCCAGACAGGAGAAATCAGCCCCAGCATTTT. Encoded protein: CASSPDRRNQPQHF.

This chain links TRBV9 with TRBJ2-3; TRBD2 might be the D (6 bases). Germline V gene lookup returns CDR1 SGDLS and CDR2 YYNGEE. This CDR3 contains 18 residues. V lost 0 bases to trimming and J lost 0 bases, with 17 bases between them. The CDR3 DNA is TGTGCCAGCAGCGTAGTACCAGGAGGGTTGCGGAGCACAGATACGCAGTATTTT. The encoded protein is CASSVVPGGLRSTDTQYF.

This clone was recorded a few times. The same CDR3 is also encoded by other DNA sequences in this sample. The rearrangement uses TRBV28 and TRBJ2-7; either TRBD1 or TRBD2 may fit D (6 bases each). CDR3 length equals 15 residues. V lost 5 bases, J lost 7 bases, and 21 bases lay in between. Per the germline V gene, CDR1 is MDHEN and CDR2 is SYDVKM. Here the CDR3 reads CASSQGLPGAGEQYV. Written as DNA, the CDR3 is TGTGCCAGCAGTCAGGGACTTCCGGGGGCGGGGGAGCAGTACGTC.

The CDR3 sequence: CASSLAPQGPNTEAFF. CDR3 sequence (DNA): TGTGCCAGCAGCTTAGCCCCTCAGGGACCGAACACTGAAGCTTTCTTT. V and J are TRBV7-9 and TRBJ1-1; perhaps TRBD1 as D (5 bases). CDR1 is SEHNR and CDR2 is FQNEAQ in the germline V gene (reference sequence). The CDR3 spans 16 residues. Trimming stripped 0 bases from V and 1 base from J, with 12 bases between.

The V gene is TRBV5-4, the J gene TRBJ2-4, with 8 positions matching TRBD2. Germline assignment: CDR1 SGHNT and CDR2 YYREEE (reference sequence). This CDR3 region has 17 residues. Unmatched junction bases numbered 10, after V lost 1 base and J lost 4 bases. CDR3 DNA: TGTGCCAGCAGCTTGAATGCCGGGAGGGCCGGAAAAAACATTCAGTACTTC. Its translation is CASSLNAGRAGKNIQYF.

The genes are TRBV30 and TRBJ1-2; D uncertain. Germline V gene lookup returns CDR1 GTSNPN and CDR2 SVGIG (reference sequence). This CDR3 region has 14 residues. V shed 4 bases and J shed 2 bases, with 14 bases lying between them. The chain's CDR3 is CAWTLGPQNYGYTF. The CDR3 DNA reads TGTGCCTGGACGCTAGGCCCTCAAAACTATGGCTACACCTTC.

The rearrangement joins TRBV2 to TRBJ1-4; perhaps TRBD1 as D (6 bases). Germline-derived CDR1 and CDR2 are SNHLY and FYNNEI. Trimming removed 3 bases from V and 5 bases from J, with 19 bases in between. The CDR3 extends over 17 amino acids. The CDR3 spells CASSDLGDTRRNEKLFF. In DNA, the CDR3 is TGTGCCAGCAGTGACCTGGGGGACACCCGAAGGAATGAAAAACTGTTTTTT.

The chain is built from TRBV6-6 and TRBJ1-4; the D is unclear. Per germline, CDR1 MNHNY and CDR2 SVGAGI (reference sequence). Trimming pared 1 base from V and 8 bases from J, leaving 14 bases between. This CDR3 has 15 residues. CDR3 loop: CASSYYHMAEEKLFF. The CDR3 nucleotides are TGTGCCAGCAGTTACTACCACATGGCCGAGGAAAAACTGTTTTTT.

This rearrangement joins TRBV4-1 to TRBJ1-4; D not resolved. The CDR3 covers 17 residues. Germline V lookup: CDR1 MGHRA, CDR2 YSYEKL. Trimming removed 4 bases at V and 7 bases at J, with 22 bases between. The DNA of the CDR3 is TGCGCCAGCAGCCCCCGAGGAATAGGGAGTCGAGTTGAAAAACTGTTTTTT. Protein product: CASSPRGIGSRVEKLFF.

This chain links TRBV7-3 with TRBJ2-3, with 12 positions matching TRBD1. V dropped 6 bases and J dropped 4; count of bases not matched to a gene: 5. The CDR3 has 15 residues. CDR1 SGHTA and CDR2 FQGTGA come from the germline V gene. CDR3 protein: CASRSGTGGPDTQYF. CDR3 in DNA: TGTGCCAGCAGATCCGGGACAGGGGGCCCAGATACGCAGTATTTT.

The rearrangement joins TRBV30 to TRBJ1-2; 9 nucleotides align to TRBD1. Germline CDR1 GTSNPN, CDR2 SVGIG (reference sequence). The junction had 4 bases not matched to a gene; V was cut back by 0 bases and J by 8 bases. The CDR3 runs to 13 residues. The CDR3 sequence: CAWSVGQGFGYTF. CDR3 in DNA: TGTGCCTGGAGTGTGGGACAGGGCTTCGGCTACACCTTC.

The V call is TRBV5-4, the J call TRBJ2-7; TRBD1 aligns across 7 bases. CDR1 is SGHNT, CDR2 YYREEE, per germline (reference sequence). The length of the CDR3 is 14 residues. J gave up 3 bases and V 2 bases, and 5 bases lay outside the gene matches. CDR3 sequence: CASSFGTVDYEQYF. CDR3 in DNA: TGTGCCAGCAGCTTCGGGACAGTAGACTACGAGCAGTACTTC.